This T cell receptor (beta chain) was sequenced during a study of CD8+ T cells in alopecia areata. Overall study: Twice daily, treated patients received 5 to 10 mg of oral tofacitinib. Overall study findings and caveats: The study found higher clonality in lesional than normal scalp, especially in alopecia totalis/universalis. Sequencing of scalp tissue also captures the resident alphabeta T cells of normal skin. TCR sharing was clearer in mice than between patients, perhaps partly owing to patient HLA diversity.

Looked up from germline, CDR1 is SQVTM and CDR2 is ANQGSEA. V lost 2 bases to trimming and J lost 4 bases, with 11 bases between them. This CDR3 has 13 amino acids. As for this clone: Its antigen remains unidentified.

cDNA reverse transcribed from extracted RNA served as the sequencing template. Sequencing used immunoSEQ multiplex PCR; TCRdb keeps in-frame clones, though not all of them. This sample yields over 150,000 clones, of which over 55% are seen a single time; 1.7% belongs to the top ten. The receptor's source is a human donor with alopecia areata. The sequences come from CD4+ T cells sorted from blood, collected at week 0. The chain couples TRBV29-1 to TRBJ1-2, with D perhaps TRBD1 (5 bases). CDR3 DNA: TGCAGCGTTGAACCAGGGTTGGGCTATGGCTACACCTTC. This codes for CSVEPGLGYGYTF.